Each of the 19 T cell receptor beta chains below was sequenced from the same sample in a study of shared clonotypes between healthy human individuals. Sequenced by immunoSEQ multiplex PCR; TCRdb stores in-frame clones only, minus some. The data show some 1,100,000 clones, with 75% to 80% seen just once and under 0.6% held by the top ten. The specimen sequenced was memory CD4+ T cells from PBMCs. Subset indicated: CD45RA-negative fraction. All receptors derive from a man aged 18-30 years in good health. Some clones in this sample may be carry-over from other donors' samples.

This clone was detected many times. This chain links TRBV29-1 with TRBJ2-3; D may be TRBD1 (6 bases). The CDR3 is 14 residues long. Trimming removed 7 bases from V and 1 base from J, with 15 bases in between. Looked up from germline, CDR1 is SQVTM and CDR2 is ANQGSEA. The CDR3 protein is CSGWGRGGTDTQYF. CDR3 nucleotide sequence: TGCAGCGGATGGGGGCGAGGGGGCACAGATACGCAGTATTTT.

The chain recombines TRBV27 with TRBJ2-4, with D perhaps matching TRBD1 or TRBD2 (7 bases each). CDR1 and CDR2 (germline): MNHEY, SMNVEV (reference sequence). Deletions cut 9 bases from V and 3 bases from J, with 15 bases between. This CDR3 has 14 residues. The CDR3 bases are TGTGCCAGTCCATGCAGGGGGGGCAAAAACATTCAGTACTTC. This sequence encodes CASPCRGGKNIQYF.

CDR3 amino acids: CASRPTSTSYNEQFF. The CDR3 nucleotides read TGTGCCAGCAGACCAACTAGCACCTCCTACAATGAGCAGTTCTTC. The chain recombines TRBV28 with TRBJ2-1; D possibly corresponds to TRBD2 (6 bases). Germline CDR1 MDHEN, CDR2 SYDVKM. The CDR3 consists of 15 residues. Trimming stripped 6 bases from V and 0 bases from J, with 12 bases between.

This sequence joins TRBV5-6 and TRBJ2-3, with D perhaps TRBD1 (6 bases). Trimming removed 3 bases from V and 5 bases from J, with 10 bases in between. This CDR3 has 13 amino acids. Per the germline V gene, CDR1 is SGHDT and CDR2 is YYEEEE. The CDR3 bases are TGTGCCAGCAGCTCACAGGGTGGAGATACGCAGTATTTT. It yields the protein CASSSQGGDTQYF.

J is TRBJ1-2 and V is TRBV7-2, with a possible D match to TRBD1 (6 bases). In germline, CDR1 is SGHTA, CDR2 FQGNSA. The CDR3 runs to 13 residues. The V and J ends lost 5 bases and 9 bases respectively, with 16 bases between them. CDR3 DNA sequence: TGTGCCAGCAGCGGATCAGGGGCGTCTAGCTACACCTTC. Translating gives CASSGSGASSYTF.

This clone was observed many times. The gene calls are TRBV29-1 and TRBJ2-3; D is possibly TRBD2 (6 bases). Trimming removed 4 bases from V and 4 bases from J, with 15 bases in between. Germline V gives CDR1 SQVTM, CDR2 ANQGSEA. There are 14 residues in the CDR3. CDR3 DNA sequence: TGCAGCGTTGGGCGGGACCCCGGGTCAGATACGCAGTATTTT. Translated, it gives CSVGRDPGSDTQYF.

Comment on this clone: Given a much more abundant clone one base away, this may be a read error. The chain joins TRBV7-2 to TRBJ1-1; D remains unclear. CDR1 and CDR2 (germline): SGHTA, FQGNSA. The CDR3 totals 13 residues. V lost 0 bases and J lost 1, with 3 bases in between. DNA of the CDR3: TGTGCCAGCAGCTTAGCCAGGAACACTGAAGCTTTCTTT. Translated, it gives CASSLARNTEAFF.

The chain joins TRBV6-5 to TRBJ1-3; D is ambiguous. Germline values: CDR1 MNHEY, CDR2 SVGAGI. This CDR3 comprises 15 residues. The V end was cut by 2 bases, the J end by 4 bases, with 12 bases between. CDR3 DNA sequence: TGTGCCAGCAGTTACACGGCCAGCCCAGGAAACACCATATATTTT. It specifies CASSYTASPGNTIYF.

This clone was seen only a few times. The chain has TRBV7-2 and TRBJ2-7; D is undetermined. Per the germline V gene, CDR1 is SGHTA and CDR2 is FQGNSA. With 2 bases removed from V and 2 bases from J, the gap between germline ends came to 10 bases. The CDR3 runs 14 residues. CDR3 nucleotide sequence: TGTGCCAGCAGCTTAAACAGCTCCCCCTACGAGCAGTACTTC. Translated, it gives CASSLNSSPYEQYF.

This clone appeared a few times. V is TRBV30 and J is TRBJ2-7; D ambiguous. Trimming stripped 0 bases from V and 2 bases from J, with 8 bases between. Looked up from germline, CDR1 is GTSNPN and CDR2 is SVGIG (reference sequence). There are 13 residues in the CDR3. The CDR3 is CAWSVQIPYEQYF. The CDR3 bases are TGTGCCTGGAGTGTACAAATACCCTACGAGCAGTACTTC.

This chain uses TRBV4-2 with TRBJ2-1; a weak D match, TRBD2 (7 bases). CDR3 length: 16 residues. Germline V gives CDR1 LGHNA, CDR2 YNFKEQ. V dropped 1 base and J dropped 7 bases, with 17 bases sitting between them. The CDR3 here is CASSQVGRGGANEQFF. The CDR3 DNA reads TGTGCCAGCAGCCAAGTCGGCAGGGGAGGGGCTAATGAGCAGTTCTTC.

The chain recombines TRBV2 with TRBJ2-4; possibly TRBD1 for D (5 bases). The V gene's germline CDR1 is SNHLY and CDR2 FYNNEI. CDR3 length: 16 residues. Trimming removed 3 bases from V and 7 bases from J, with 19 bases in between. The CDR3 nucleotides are TGTGCCAGCAGTGATTTCGACAGACCTCCCGGGAACATTCAGTACTTC. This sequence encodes CASSDFDRPPGNIQYF.

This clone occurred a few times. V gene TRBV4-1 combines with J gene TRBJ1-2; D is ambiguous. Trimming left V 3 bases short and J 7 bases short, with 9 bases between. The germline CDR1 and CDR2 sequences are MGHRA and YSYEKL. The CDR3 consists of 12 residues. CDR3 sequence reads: CASSHPRGGYTF. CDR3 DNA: TGCGCCAGCAGCCACCCACGGGGTGGCTACACCTTC.

DNA of the CDR3: TGCGCCAGCAGGGCTAGCGGCACAGATACGCAGTATTTT. As protein: CASRASGTDTQYF. The chain combines TRBV10-2 with TRBJ2-3, with D perhaps TRBD2 (6 bases). The germline gives CDR1 WSHSY, CDR2 SAAADI. With 6 bases removed from V and 1 base from J, the gap between germline ends came to 8 bases. The CDR3 has 13 amino acids.

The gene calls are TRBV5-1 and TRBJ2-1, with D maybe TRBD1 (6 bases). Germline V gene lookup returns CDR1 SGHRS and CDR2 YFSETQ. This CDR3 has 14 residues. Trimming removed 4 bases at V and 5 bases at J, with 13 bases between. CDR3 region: CASSIGTQNNEQFF. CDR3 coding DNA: TGCGCCAGCAGCATCGGGACACAAAACAATGAGCAGTTCTTC.

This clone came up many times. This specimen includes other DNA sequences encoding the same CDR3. CDR3 sequence reads: CASSQPNRGRDEKLFF. The CDR3 region has the DNA TGCGCCAGCAGCCAACCAAACAGGGGGCGCGATGAAAAACTGTTTTTT. The genes are TRBV4-1 and TRBJ1-4, with 9 nucleotides matching TRBD1. V was clipped by 2 bases and J by 6 bases; unmatched bases: 7. CDR1 is MGHRA, CDR2 YSYEKL, per germline. CDR3 length: 16 amino acids.

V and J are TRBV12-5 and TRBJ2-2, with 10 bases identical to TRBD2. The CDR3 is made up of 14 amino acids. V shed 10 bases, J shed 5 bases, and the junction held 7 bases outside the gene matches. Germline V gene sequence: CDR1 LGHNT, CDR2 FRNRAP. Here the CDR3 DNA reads TGTGCTACCCTAGCGGGAGTCGGAACCGGGGAGCTGTTTTTT. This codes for CATLAGVGTGELFF.

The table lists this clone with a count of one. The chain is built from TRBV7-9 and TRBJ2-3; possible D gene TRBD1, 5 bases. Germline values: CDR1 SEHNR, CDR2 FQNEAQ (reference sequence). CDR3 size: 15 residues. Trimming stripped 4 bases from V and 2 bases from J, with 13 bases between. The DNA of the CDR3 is TGTGCCAGCAGCTCCTATCAGGGCGCCACAGATACGCAGTATTTT. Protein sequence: CASSSYQGATDTQYF.

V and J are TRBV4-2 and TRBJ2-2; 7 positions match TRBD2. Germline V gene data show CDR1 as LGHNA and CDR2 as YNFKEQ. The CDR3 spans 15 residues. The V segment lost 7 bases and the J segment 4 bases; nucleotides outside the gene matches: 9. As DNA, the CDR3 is TGTGCCAGCACTGAAGCGGGGATGGGCACCGGGGAGCTGTTTTTT. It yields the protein CASTEAGMGTGELFF.